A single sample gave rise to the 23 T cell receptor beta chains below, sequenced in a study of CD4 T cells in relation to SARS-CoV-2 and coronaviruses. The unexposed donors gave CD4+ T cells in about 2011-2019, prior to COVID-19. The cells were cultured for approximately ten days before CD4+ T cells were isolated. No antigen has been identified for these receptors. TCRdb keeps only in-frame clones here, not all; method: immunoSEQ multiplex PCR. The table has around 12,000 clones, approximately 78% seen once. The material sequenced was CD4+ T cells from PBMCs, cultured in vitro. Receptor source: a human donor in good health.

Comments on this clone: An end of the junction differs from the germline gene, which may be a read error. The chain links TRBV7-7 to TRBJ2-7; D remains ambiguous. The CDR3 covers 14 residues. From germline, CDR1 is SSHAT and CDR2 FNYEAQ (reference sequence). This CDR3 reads CASSPQTGDYEQYF. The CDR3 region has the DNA TGTGCTAGCAGCCCCCAGACGGGTGACTACGAGCAGTACTTC.

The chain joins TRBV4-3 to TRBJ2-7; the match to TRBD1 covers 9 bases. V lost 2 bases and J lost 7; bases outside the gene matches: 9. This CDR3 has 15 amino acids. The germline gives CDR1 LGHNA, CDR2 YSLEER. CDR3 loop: CASSQKRDRAGEQYF. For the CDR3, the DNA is TGCGCCAGCAGCCAAAAGAGGGACAGGGCGGGGGAGCAGTACTTC.

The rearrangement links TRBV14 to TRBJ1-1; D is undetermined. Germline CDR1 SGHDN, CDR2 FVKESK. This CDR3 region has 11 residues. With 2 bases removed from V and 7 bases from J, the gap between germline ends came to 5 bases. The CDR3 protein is CASSQLGEAFF. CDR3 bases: TGTGCCAGCAGCCAATTGGGTGAAGCTTTCTTT.

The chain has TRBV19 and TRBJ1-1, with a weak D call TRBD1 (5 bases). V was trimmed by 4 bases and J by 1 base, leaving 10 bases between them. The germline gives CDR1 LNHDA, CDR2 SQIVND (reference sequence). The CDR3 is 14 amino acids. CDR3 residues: CASSKRQPNTEAFF. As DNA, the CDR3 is TGTGCCAGTAGTAAGAGACAGCCGAACACTGAAGCTTTCTTT.

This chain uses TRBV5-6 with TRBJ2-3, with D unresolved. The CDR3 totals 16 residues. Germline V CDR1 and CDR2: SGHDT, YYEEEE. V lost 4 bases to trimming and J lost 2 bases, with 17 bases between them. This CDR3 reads CASSPVRTSPTDTQYF. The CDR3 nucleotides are TGTGCCAGCAGCCCCGTTCGTACTTCCCCCACAGATACGCAGTATTTT.

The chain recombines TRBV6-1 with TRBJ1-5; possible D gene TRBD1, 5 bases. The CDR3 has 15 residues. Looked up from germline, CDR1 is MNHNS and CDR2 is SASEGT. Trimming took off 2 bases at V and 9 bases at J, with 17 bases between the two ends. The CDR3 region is CASSESPRGDRPQHF. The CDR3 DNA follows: TGTGCCAGCAGTGAAAGCCCGCGGGGCGATCGGCCCCAGCATTTT.

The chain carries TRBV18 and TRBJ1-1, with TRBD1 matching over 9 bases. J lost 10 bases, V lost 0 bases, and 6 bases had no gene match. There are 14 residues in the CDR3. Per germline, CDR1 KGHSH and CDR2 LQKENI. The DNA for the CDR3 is TGTGCCAGCTCACCACCCGGGGACAGGGTGGCAGCTTTCTTT. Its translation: CASSPPGDRVAAFF.

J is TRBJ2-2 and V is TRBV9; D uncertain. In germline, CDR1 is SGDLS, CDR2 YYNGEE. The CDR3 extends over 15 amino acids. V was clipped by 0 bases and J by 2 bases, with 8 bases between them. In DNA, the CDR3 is TGTGCCAGCAGCGTAGGGCCATCCAACACCGGGGAGCTGTTTTTT. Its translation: CASSVGPSNTGELFF.

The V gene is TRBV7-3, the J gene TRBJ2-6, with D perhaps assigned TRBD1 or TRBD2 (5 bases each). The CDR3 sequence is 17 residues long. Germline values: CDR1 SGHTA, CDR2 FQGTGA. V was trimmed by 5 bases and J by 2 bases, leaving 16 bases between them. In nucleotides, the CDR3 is TGTGCCAGCAGCCCACCAACCGGGGCGGCTGGGGCCAACGTCCTGACTTTC. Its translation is CASSPPTGAAGANVLTF.

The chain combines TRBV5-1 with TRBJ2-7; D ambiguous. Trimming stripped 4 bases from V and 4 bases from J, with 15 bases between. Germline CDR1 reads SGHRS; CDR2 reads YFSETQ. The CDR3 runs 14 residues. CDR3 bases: TGCGCCAGCAGCGAATCGCCACAGAGTTACGAGCAGTACTTC. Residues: CASSESPQSYEQYF.

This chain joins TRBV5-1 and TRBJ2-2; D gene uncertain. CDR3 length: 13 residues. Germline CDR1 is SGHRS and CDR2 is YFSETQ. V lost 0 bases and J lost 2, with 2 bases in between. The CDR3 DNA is TGCGCCAGCAGCTTGGATAACACCGGGGAGCTGTTTTTT. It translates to CASSLDNTGELFF.

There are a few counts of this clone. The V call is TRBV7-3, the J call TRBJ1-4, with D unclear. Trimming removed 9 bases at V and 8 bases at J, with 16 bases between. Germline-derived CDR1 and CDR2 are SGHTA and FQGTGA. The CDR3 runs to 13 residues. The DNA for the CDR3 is TGTGCCAGTCTCCGGGCCCTCGGGGAAAAACTGTTTTTT. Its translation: CASLRALGEKLFF.

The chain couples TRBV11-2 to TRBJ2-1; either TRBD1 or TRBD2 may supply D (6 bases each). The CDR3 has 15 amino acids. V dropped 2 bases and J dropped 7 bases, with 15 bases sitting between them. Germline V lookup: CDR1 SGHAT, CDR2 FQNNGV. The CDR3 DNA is TGTGCCAGCAGCTTATTGGGGGGCAAGGTGAATGAGCAGTTCTTC. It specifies CASSLLGGKVNEQFF.

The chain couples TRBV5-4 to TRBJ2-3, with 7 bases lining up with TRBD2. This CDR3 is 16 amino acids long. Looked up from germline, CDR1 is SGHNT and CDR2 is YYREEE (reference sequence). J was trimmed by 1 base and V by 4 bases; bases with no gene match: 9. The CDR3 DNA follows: TGTGCCAGCAGCCAAGCAGCGGGAACTCGCACAGATACGCAGTATTTT. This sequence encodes CASSQAAGTRTDTQYF.

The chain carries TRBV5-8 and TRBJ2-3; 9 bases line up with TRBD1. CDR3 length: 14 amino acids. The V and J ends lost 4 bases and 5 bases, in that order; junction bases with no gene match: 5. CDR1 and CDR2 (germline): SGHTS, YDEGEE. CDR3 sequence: CASSHRGLKDTQYF. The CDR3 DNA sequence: TGTGCCAGCAGCCACAGGGGGCTGAAAGATACGCAGTATTTT.

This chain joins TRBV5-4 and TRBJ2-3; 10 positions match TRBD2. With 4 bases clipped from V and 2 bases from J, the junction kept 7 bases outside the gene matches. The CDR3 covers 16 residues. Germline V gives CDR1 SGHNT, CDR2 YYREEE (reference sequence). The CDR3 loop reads CASSTRAGGTTDTQYF. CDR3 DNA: TGTGCCAGCAGCACCAGAGCGGGGGGGACCACAGATACGCAGTATTTT.

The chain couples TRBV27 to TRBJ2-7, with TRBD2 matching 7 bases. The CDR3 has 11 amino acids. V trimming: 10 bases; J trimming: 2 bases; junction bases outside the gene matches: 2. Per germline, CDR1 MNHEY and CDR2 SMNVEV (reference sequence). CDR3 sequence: CATGGAYEQYF. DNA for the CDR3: TGTGCCACTGGGGGGGCCTACGAGCAGTACTTC.

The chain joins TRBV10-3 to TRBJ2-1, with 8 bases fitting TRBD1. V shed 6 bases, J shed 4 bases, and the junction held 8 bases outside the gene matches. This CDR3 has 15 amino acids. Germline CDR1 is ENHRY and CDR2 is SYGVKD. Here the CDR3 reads CAIRGPGQEYNEQFF. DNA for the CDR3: TGTGCCATCAGAGGACCGGGACAGGAGTACAATGAGCAGTTCTTC.

CDR3 in amino acids: CASSQDFWRGYYNEQFF. The DNA of the CDR3 is TGCGCCAGCAGCCAAGATTTTTGGCGGGGGTACTACAATGAGCAGTTCTTC. The chain couples TRBV4-3 to TRBJ2-1; 7 bases map to TRBD2. Looked up from germline, CDR1 is LGHNA and CDR2 is YSLEER. V was pared by 0 bases and J by 3 bases, with 8 bases of the junction left unmatched. The CDR3 has 17 amino acids.

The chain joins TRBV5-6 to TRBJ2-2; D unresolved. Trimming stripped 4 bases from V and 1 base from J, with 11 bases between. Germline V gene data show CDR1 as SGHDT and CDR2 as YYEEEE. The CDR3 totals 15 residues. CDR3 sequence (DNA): TGTGCCAGCAGCCTCTCCTTGGGGAACACCGGGGAGCTGTTTTTT. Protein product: CASSLSLGNTGELFF.

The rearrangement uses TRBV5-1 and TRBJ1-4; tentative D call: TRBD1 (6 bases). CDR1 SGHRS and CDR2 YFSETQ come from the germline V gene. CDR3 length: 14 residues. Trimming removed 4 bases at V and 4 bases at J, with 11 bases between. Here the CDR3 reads CASSGGQGNEKLFF. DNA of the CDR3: TGCGCCAGCAGCGGGGGCCAGGGTAATGAAAAACTGTTTTTT. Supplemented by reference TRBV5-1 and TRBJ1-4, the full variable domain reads KAGVTQTPRYLIKTRGQQVTLSCSPISGHRSVSWYQQTPGQGLQFLFEYFSETQRNKGNFPGRFSGRQFSNSRSEMNVSTLELGDSALYLCASSGGQGNEKLFFGSGTQLSVL.

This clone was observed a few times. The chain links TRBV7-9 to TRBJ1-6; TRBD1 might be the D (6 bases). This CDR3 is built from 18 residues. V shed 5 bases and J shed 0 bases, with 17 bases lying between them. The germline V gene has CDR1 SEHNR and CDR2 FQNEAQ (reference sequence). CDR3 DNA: TGTGCCAGCAGCCGGAGGGGGACCGAGAGCTCCTATAATTCACCCCTCCACTTT. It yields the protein CASSRRGTESSYNSPLHF.

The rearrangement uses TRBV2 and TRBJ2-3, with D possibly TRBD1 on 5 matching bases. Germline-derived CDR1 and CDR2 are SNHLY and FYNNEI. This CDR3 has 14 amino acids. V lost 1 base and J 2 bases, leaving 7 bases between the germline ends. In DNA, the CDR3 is TGTGCCAGCAGTGAAGACAGGTACACAGATACGCAGTATTTT. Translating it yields CASSEDRYTDTQYF.